This T cell receptor beta chain was recovered during a study of CD8 T cells in ankylosing spondylitis. The study's findings and limits: The clones that were linked to disease were reported to be significantly enriched in matched synovial fluid samples from ankylosing spondylitis patients.

Quantitative 5'-RACE with molecular barcodes was used to make the TCR beta libraries. TCRdb called the 5' RACE reads again in MiXCR, with one record for every CDR3 protein. The sample lists some 220,000 distinct CDR3 sequences, roughly 8.2% occurring once. A remark on this clonotype: Antigen: not known.

Trimming took off 6 bases at V and 5 bases at J, with 11 bases between the two ends. This CDR3 is built from 12 residues. The V gene's germline CDR1 is WSHSY and CDR2 SAAADI. The chain couples TRBV10-2 to TRBJ2-7; D gene unclear. Sequencing was performed on blood, either unsorted or a sorted T cell fraction (not recorded which). The receptor's source is a female donor with ankylosing spondylitis or in good health (not recorded which). CDR3 bases: TGCGCCAGCAGCCGAGGTGGTGACGAGCAGTACTTC. Its translation: CASSRGGDEQYF.